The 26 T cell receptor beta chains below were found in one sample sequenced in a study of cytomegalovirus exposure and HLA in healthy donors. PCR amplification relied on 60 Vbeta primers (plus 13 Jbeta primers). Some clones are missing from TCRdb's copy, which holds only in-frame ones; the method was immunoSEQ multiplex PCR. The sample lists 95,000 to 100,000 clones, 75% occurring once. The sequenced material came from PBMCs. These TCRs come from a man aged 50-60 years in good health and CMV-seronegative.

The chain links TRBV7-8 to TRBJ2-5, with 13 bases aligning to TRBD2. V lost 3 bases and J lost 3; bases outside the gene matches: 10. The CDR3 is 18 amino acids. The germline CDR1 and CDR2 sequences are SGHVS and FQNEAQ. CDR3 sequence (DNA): TGTGCCAGCAGCTTTCTCAGGGCCGGGACTAGCGGGAAAGAGACCCAGTACTTC. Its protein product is CASSFLRAGTSGKETQYF. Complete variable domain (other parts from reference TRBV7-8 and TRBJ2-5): GAGVSQSPRYKVAKRGQDVALRCDPISGHVSLFWYQQALGQGPEFLTYFQNEAQLDKSGLPSDRFFAERPEGSVSTLKIQRTQQEDSAVYLCASSFLRAGTSGKETQYFGPGTRLLVL.

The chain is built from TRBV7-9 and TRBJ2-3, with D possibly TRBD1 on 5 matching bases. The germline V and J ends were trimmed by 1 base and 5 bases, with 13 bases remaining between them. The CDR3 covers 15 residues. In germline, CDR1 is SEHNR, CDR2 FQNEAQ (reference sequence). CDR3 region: CASSLGQLEEDTQYF. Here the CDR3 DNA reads TGTGCCAGCAGCTTAGGACAGCTAGAGGAAGATACGCAGTATTTT.

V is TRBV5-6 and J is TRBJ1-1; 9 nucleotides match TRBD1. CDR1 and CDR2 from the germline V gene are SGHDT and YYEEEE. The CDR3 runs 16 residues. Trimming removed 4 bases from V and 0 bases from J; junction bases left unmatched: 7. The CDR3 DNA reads TGTGCCAGCAGCGACCGGACAGGGGCAATGAACACTGAAGCTTTCTTT. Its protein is CASSDRTGAMNTEAFF.

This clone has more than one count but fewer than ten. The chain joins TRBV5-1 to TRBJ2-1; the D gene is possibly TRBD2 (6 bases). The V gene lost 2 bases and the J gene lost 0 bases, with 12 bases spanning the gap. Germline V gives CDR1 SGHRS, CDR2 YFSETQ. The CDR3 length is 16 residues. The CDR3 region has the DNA TGCGCCAGCAGCTTAGCGGACGGGAGCTCCTACAATGAGCAGTTCTTC. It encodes CASSLADGSSYNEQFF.

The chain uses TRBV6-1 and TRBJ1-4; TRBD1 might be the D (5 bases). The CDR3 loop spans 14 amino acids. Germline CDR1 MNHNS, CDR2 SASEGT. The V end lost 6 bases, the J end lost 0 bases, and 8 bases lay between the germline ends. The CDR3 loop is CASSTGATNEKLFF. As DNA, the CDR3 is TGTGCCAGCAGCACAGGTGCAACTAATGAAAAACTGTTTTTT.

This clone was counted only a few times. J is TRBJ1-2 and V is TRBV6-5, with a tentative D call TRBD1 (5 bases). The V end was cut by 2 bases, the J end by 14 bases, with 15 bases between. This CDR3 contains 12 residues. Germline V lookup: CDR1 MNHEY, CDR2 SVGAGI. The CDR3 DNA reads TGTGCCAGCAGTTACCTCCAGGGCCCTAGGACCTTC. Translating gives CASSYLQGPRTF.

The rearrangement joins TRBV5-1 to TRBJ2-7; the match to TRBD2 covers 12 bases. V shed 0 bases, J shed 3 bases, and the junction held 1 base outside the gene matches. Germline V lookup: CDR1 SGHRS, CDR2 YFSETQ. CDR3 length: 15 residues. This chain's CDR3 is CASSLGTSGVYEQYF. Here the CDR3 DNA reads TGCGCCAGCAGCTTGGGGACTAGCGGGGTCTACGAGCAGTACTTC.

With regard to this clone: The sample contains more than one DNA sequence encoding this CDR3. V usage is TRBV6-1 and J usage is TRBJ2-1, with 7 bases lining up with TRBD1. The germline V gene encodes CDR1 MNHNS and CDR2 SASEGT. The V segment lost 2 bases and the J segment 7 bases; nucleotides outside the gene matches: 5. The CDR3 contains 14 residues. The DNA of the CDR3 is TGTGCCAGCAGTGAAAGACAGGGTGGGAATGAGCAGTTCTTC. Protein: CASSERQGGNEQFF.

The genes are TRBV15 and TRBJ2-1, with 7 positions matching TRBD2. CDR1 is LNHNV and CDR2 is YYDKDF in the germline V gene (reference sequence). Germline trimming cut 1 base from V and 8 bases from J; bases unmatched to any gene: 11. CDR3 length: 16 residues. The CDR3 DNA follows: TGTGCCACCAGCAGAGCGGGAGGAATAGCTAAGGATGAGCAGTTCTTC. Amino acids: CATSRAGGIAKDEQFF.

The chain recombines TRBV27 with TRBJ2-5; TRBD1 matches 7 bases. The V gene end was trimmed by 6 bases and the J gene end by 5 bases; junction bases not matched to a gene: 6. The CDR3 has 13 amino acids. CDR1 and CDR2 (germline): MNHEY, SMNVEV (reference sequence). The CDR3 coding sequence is TGTGCCAGCAGACGACAGGGTTGGGAGACCCAGTACTTC. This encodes CASRRQGWETQYF.

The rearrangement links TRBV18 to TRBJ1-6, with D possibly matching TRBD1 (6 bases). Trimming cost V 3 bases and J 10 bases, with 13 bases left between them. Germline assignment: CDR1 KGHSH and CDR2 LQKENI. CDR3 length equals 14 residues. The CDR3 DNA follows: TGTGCCAGCTCACCGGCGCCAGGGGAATCACCCCTCCACTTT. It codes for CASSPAPGESPLHF.

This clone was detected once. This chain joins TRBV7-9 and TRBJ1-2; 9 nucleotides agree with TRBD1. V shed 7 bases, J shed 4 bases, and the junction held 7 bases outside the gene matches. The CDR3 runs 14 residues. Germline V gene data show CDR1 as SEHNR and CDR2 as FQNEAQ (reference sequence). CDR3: CASTPGQGFYGYTF. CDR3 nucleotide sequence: TGTGCCAGCACCCCCGGACAGGGGTTCTATGGCTACACCTTC. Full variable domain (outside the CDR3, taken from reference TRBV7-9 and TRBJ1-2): DTGVSQNPRHKITKRGQNVTFRCDPISEHNRLYWYRQTLGQGPEFLTYFQNEAQLEKSRLLSDRFSAERPKGSFSTLEIQRTEQGDSAMYLCASTPGQGFYGYTFGSGTRLTVV.

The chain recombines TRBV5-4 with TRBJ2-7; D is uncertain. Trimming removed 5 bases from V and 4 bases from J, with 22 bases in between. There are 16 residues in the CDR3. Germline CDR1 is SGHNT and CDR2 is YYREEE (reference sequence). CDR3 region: CASRWPPVPSWYEQYF. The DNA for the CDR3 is TGTGCCAGCAGATGGCCCCCAGTCCCATCGTGGTACGAGCAGTACTTC.

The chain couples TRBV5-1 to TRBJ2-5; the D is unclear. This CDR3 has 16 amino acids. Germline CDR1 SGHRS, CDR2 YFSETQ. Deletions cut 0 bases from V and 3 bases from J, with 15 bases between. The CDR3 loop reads CASSLVPGTLKETQYF. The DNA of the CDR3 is TGCGCCAGCAGCTTGGTACCGGGTACCTTAAAAGAGACCCAGTACTTC.

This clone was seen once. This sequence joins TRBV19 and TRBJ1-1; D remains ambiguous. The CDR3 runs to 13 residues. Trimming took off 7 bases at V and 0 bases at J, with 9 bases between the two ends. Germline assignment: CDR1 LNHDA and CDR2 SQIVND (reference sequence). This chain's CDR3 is CASTRLMNTEAFF. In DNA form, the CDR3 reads TGTGCCAGTACCCGACTGATGAACACTGAAGCTTTCTTT.

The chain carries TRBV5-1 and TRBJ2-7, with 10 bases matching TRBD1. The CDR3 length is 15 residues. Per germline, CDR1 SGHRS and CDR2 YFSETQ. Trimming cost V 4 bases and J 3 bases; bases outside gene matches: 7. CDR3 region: CASSPRRDRGYEQYF. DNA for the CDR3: TGCGCCAGCAGCCCAAGAAGGGACAGGGGCTACGAGCAGTACTTC.

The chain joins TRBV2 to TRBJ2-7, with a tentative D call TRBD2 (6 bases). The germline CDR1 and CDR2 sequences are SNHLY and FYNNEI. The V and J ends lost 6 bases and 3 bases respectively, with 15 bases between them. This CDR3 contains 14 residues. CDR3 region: CASRGRQKGYEQYF. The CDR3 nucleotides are TGTGCCAGCAGGGGGAGGCAGAAGGGCTACGAGCAGTACTTC. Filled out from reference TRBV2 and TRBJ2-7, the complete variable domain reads EPEVTQTPSHQVTQMGQEVILRCVPISNHLYFYWYRQILGQKVEFLVSFYNNEISEKSEIFDDQFSVERPDGSNFTLKIRSTKLEDSAMYFCASRGRQKGYEQYFGPGTRLTVT.

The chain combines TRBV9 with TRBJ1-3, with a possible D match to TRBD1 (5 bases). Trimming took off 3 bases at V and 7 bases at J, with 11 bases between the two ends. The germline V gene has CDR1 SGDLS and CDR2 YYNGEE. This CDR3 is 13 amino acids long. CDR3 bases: TGTGCCAGCAGCGGGCCTGGGGGGAACACCATATATTTT. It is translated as CASSGPGGNTIYF.

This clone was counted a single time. In DNA, the CDR3 is TGTGCCAGCTCACGGGACAGAAAGAACACTGAAGCTTTCTTT. Its protein product is CASSRDRKNTEAFF. The chain joins TRBV18 to TRBJ1-1; 7 nucleotides match TRBD1. The CDR3 runs to 14 residues. The J segment lost 1 base and the V segment lost 4 bases, leaving 3 bases of the junction unmatched. Per germline, CDR1 KGHSH and CDR2 LQKENI.

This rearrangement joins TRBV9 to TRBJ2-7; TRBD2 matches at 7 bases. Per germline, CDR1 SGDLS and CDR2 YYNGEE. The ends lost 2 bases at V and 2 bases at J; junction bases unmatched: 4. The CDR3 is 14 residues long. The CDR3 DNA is TGTGCCAGCAGCGTCAAGCGGGAAGCCTACGAGCAGTACTTC. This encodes CASSVKREAYEQYF.

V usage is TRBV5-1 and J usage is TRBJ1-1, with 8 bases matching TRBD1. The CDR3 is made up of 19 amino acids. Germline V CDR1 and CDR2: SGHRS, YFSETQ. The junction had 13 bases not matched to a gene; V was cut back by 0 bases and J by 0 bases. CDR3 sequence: CASSLGRQGTRRMNTEAFF. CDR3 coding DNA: TGCGCCAGCAGCTTGGGACGACAGGGGACACGCCGGATGAACACTGAAGCTTTCTTT.

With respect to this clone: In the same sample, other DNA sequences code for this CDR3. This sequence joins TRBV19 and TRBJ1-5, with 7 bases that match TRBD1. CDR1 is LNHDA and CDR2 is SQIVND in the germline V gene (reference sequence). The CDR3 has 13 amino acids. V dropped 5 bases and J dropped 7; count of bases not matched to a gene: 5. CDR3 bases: TGTGCCAGTAGTGGAACAGGGGACCAGCCCCAGCATTTT. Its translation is CASSGTGDQPQHF.

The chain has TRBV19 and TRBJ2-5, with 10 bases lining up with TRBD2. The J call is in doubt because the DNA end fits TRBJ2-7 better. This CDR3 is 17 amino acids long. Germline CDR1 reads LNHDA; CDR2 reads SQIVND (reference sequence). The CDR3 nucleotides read TGTGCCAGTAGTATGCGGTCCCAGCGGGGGGGATCCTACGAGCAGTACTTC. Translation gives CASSMRSQRGGSYEQYF.

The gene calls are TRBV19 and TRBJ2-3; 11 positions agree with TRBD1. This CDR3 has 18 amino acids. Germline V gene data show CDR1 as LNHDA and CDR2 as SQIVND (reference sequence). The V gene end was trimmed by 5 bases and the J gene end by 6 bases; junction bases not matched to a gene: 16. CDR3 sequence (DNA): TGTGCCAGTAGTCAAACCCCAGGTCGGACAGGGGGCTTTGATACGCAGTATTTT. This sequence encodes CASSQTPGRTGGFDTQYF.

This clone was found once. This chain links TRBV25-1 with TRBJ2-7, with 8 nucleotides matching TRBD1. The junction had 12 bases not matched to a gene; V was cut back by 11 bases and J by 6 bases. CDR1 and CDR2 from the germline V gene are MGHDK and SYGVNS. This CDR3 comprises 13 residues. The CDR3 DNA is TGTGCCGTGTCCGGACAGGGCCGCGGCGAGCAGTACTTC. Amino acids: CAVSGQGRGEQYF.

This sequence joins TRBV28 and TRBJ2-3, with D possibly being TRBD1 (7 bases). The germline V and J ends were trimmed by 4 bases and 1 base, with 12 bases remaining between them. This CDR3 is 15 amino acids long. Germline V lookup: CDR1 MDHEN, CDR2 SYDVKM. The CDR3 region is CASSSGGQRTDTQYF. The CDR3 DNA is TGTGCCAGCAGTTCCGGGGGACAGCGCACAGATACGCAGTATTTT.